This T cell receptor (beta chain) was sequenced for a study of T cell responses to AZD1222 COVID-19 vaccine. Study results and limitations: As reported, nearly half of all spike-specific TCRs target variant regions that are unmutated. Females outnumbered males among donors, who were mostly white British; clonal diversity was possibly underestimated. The peak T cell response came first, and repertoires were sampled only after it. Spike-specific TCR breadth and depth were elevated following two AZD1222 doses.

The method was immunoSEQ multiplex PCR; TCRdb's version includes in-frame clones alone and lacks a portion of them. The data show over 150,000 clones, 88% seen once. Note on this clone: Its antigen is unknown.

Unmatched junction bases numbered 6, after V lost 6 bases and J lost 5 bases. Germline values: CDR1 MNHEY, CDR2 SVGAGI. This CDR3 spans 14 amino acids. The TCR sequence derives from an adult who received the AZD1222 COVID-19 vaccine. Sample: peripheral blood, taken 28 days after the second AZD1222 dose. This chain joins TRBV6-5 and TRBJ2-1; 8 positions match TRBD1. The CDR3 sequence is CASRGQVPNNEQFF. The CDR3 DNA reads TGTGCCAGCAGGGGACAGGTTCCTAACAATGAGCAGTTCTTC.